The 23 T cell receptor beta chains presented below share a single source sample, sequenced in a study of post-analysis software for immune sequencing data. Prepared libraries of TCR beta cDNA carried unique molecular identifiers. TCRdb recomputed calls from the PCR reads with MiXCR, one row per CDR3 protein. The table includes roughly 600,000 distinct CDR3 sequences, about 40% detected once. General study findings and limits: Five or six TRBV segments appeared more often in patients than in controls, and TRBV5-6, TRBV5-1 and TRBV20-1 were among these.

Their antigens remain unidentified. Specimen: blood. The receptors originated from a girl between 5 and 17 years old with multiple sclerosis.

This clonotype was seen a handful of times. The rearrangement joins TRBV12-3 or TRBV12-4 to TRBJ1-2, with 12 bases identical to TRBD1. The V gene end was trimmed by 3 bases and the J gene end by 4 bases; junction bases not matched to a gene: 3. The CDR3 covers 15 residues. CDR3 loop: CASSFGTGGTYGYTF. CDR3 DNA: TGTGCCAGCAGTTTTGGGACAGGGGGCACCTATGGCTACACCTTC.

The gene calls are TRBV6-2 or TRBV6-3 and TRBJ1-5, with D perhaps TRBD1 (6 bases). Germline loops: CDR1 MNHEY, CDR2 SVGEGT. The CDR3 consists of 13 residues. CDR3 region: CATRGPPRSPQHF. In DNA form, the CDR3 reads TGTGCAACCCGGGGGCCCCCAAGGTCGCCCCAGCATTTT.

This clonotype was picked up a small number of times. The chain uses TRBV7-3 and TRBJ2-7; D unresolved. Germline assignment: CDR1 SGHTA and CDR2 FQGTGA. The V gene lost 0 bases and the J gene lost 5 bases, with 8 bases spanning the gap. CDR3 size: 13 residues. The CDR3 sequence: CASSLTLYDEQYF. The CDR3 DNA reads as TGTGCCAGCAGCTTAACCCTTTACGACGAGCAGTACTTC.

The rearrangement uses TRBV11-1 and TRBJ2-7, with D perhaps matching TRBD1 (5 bases). The V gene's germline CDR1 is SGHAT and CDR2 FQDESV (reference sequence). The CDR3 is 15 residues long. V lost 1 base, J lost 0 bases, and 10 bases lay in between. The CDR3 is CASSLDLGHSYEQYF. The DNA for the CDR3 is TGTGCCAGCAGCTTAGATTTGGGGCACTCCTACGAGCAGTACTTC.

Written as DNA, the CDR3 is TGTGCCAGCAGCCGTGACGGGAATACGCAGTATTTT. Protein: CASSRDGNTQYF. The rearrangement links TRBV28 to TRBJ2-3, with TRBD2 as a possible D gene (5 bases). Deletions cut 6 bases from V and 7 bases from J, with 11 bases between. From germline, CDR1 is MDHEN and CDR2 SYDVKM. This CDR3 comprises 12 residues.

The chain combines TRBV9 with TRBJ2-4; D is unresolved. Trimming cost V 1 base and J 8 bases, with 10 bases left between them. This CDR3 comprises 13 residues. CDR1 and CDR2 from the germline V gene are SGDLS and YYNGEE. The CDR3 DNA reads as TGTGCCAGCAGCGTAACCCAGACCGACATTCAGTACTTC. It encodes CASSVTQTDIQYF.

This sequence joins TRBV2 and TRBJ2-1, with 9 bases matching TRBD1. V lost 5 bases and J lost 5; bases outside the gene matches: 7. The CDR3 sequence is 15 residues long. Per the germline V gene, CDR1 is SNHLY and CDR2 is FYNNEI. The CDR3 loop is CASSTDRGSNNEQFF. CDR3 nucleotide sequence: TGTGCCAGCAGTACTGACAGGGGGTCTAACAATGAGCAGTTCTTC. The variable domain in full, completed from reference TRBV2 and TRBJ2-1, reads EPEVTQTPSHQVTQMGQEVILRCVPISNHLYFYWYRQILGQKVEFLVSFYNNEISEKSEIFDDQFSVERPDGSNFTLKIRSTKLEDSAMYFCASSTDRGSNNEQFFGPGTRLTVL.

This sequence joins TRBV3-1 and TRBJ2-7, with a tentative D call TRBD2 (6 bases). V lost 0 bases and J lost 0, with 9 bases in between. Germline V gene lookup returns CDR1 LGHDT and CDR2 YNNKEL (reference sequence). The length of the CDR3 is 15 residues. The CDR3, as DNA: TGTGCCAGCAGCCAAGACTGGACTACCTCCTACGAGCAGTACTTC. As protein: CASSQDWTTSYEQYF.

The CDR3 coding sequence is TGTGCCAGCAGTTTAGAACGCTACTACTATGGCACAGATACGCAGTATTTT. Translated: CASSLERYYYGTDTQYF. The chain carries TRBV12-3 or TRBV12-4 and TRBJ2-3; D is unclear. Trimming stripped 1 base from V and 1 base from J, with 15 bases between. CDR3 length: 17 amino acids.

This clonotype was seen more than once but under ten times. This chain connects TRBV29-1 to TRBJ1-1; 9 nucleotides agree with TRBD1. The CDR3 totals 14 residues. In germline, CDR1 is SQVTM, CDR2 ANQGSEA. Losses at the gene ends were 6 bases for V and 1 base for J; bases not matched to a gene: 6. This CDR3 is CSVDEDRGNTEAFF. CDR3 coding DNA: TGCAGCGTCGACGAGGACAGGGGGAACACTGAAGCTTTCTTT.

CDR3 sequence reads: CASSHGTSGTLGGQFF. The CDR3 nucleotides are TGCGCCAGCAGCCACGGGACTAGCGGGACCCTGGGTGGGCAGTTCTTC. This chain links TRBV5-1 with TRBJ2-1; TRBD2 aligns across 13 bases. Trimming at V came to 4 bases and at J to 12 bases, leaving 13 bases not matched to a gene. CDR1 and CDR2 from the germline V gene are SGHRS and YFSETQ. The CDR3 contains 16 residues.

The rearrangement links TRBV14 to TRBJ2-3, with D possibly being TRBD1 or TRBD2 (6 bases each). V lost 4 bases and J 2 bases, leaving 13 bases between the germline ends. The CDR3 covers 15 residues. CDR1 is SGHDN, CDR2 FVKESK, per germline. Here the CDR3 reads CASSPGGTHTDTQYF. The CDR3 DNA reads TGTGCCAGCAGCCCTGGGGGGACACACACAGATACGCAGTATTTT.

V is TRBV7-9 and J is TRBJ2-7; D may be TRBD2 (6 bases). Germline V gene sequence: CDR1 SEHNR, CDR2 FQNEAQ (reference sequence). With 8 bases removed from V and 2 bases from J, the gap between germline ends came to 10 bases. This CDR3 is built from 12 residues. The CDR3 sequence is CASRGITYEQYF. As DNA, the CDR3 is TGTGCCAGCCGGGGGATCACCTACGAGCAGTACTTC.

In this sample, this clonotype turned up once. CDR3 loop: CASSRQGSQETQYF. CDR3 nucleotides: TGTGCCAGCAGCCGACAGGGGAGCCAAGAGACCCAGTACTTC. This chain uses TRBV13 with TRBJ2-5, with TRBD1 identical over 8 bases. Trimming cost V 5 bases and J 1 base; bases outside gene matches: 3. The length of the CDR3 is 14 residues. Germline CDR1 is PRHDT and CDR2 is FYEKMQ (reference sequence).

This sequence joins TRBV5-1 and TRBJ1-1, with a possible D match to TRBD1 (5 bases). Germline CDR1 and CDR2: SGHRS and YFSETQ. V lost 0 bases and J lost 8, with 17 bases in between. This CDR3 has 15 residues. In nucleotides, the CDR3 is TGCGCCAGCAGCTTGGTAGTACGGGGGAAGGTCGAAGCTTTCTTT. Its translation: CASSLVVRGKVEAFF.

V is TRBV27 and J is TRBJ2-1, with D perhaps TRBD1 or TRBD2 (5 bases each). This CDR3 contains 13 residues. CDR1 MNHEY and CDR2 SMNVEV come from the germline V gene (reference sequence). The V and J ends lost 2 bases and 9 bases respectively, with 11 bases between them. The CDR3 loop is CASSLLGGAEQFF. CDR3 nucleotide sequence: TGTGCCAGCAGTTTACTTGGGGGAGCTGAGCAGTTCTTC.

This clonotype showed up just a few times. The genes are TRBV7-9 and TRBJ2-5; D is perhaps TRBD1 (6 bases). The DNA end is more similar to TRBJ2-7, so the J call may be wrong. The CDR3 runs 15 residues. Per the germline V gene, CDR1 is SEHNR and CDR2 is FQNEAQ (reference sequence). As DNA, the CDR3 is TGTGCCAGCAGCTTAGAAGGGGGAAAAGGATACGAGCAGTACTTC. It specifies CASSLEGGKGYEQYF.

This chain links TRBV4-1 with TRBJ2-5; TRBD2 might be the D (6 bases). The V end was cut by 6 bases, the J end by 5 bases, with 19 bases between. The CDR3 spans 15 residues. Germline V lookup: CDR1 MGHRA, CDR2 YSYEKL. Here the CDR3 DNA reads TGCGCCAGCAGGATGAGGGTGGGGGGTCGGGAGACCCAGTACTTC. Its translation: CASRMRVGGRETQYF.

This clonotype was picked up a small number of times. Its ends do not fully match the called genes, so a read error is possible. The V and J genes are TRBV7-7 and TRBJ2-3; TRBD1 matches 9 bases. Germline CDR1 reads SSHAT; CDR2 reads FNYEAQ (reference sequence). CDR3 length equals 15 residues. The DNA for the CDR3 is TGTGCTAGCAGTATCGGGACAGGGAGGGGAGATACGCAGTATTTT. It is translated as CASSIGTGRGDTQYF.

This rearrangement joins TRBV29-1 to TRBJ1-1; no reliable D call. V lost 7 bases and J 1 base, leaving 10 bases between the germline ends. Looked up from germline, CDR1 is SQVTM and CDR2 is ANQGSEA. This CDR3 is 12 amino acids long. In DNA, the CDR3 is TGCAGCGCGGGCCACGCGAACACTGAAGCTTTCTTT. The encoded protein is CSAGHANTEAFF.

J is TRBJ1-1 and V is TRBV29-1, with a weak D call TRBD1 (6 bases). CDR1 SQVTM and CDR2 ANQGSEA come from the germline V gene. The length of the CDR3 is 14 residues. The germline V and J ends were trimmed by 7 bases and 0 bases, with 15 bases remaining between them. The CDR3 region has the DNA TGCAGCGGGTTGTCGGGACACCTGAACACTGAAGCTTTCTTT. Residues: CSGLSGHLNTEAFF.

J is TRBJ2-3 and V is TRBV21-1; the table's D call TRBD2 went unverified against the DNA. TRBV21-1 is designated a pseudogene. The CDR3 sequence is 18 residues long. CDR3 bases: TGTGCCAGCAGCAAAGAGGGCTTGGGGTTTGCTAGCACAGATACGCAGTATTTT. Translating it yields CASSKEGLGFASTDTQYF.

CDR3 nucleotide sequence: TGCGCCAGCAGCCAGGGGAGACTAGCGATTGAGCAGTTCTTC. This gives the protein CASSQGRLAIEQFF. The genes are TRBV4-1 and TRBJ2-1; 8 bases fit TRBD2. The CDR3 length is 14 residues. Germline CDR1 is MGHRA and CDR2 is YSYEKL. J gave up 9 bases and V 3 bases, and 7 bases lay outside the gene matches.